What follows are 5 T cell receptor beta chains derived from one specimen sequenced in a study of CD8+CD57+ T cells in acquired aplastic anemia. Using genomic DNA as the template, TCR beta VDJ and CDR3 profiling was carried out. TCRdb re-called the reads through MiXCR, storing one row per CDR3 protein. The sample contains 270,000 or so distinct CDR3 sequences, around 82% of which appear only once. The authors sequenced patients whose flow cytometry had shown CD8+CD57+ cell expansion. Sequenced material: sorted CD4+, CD8+, or CD8+CD57+ T cells (not recorded which) from PBMCs. The receptors stem from a human donor with aplastic anemia.

About this clonotype: Germline and junction disagree at one end, which may indicate a read error. The rearrangement links TRBV7-3 to TRBJ2-5; tentative D call: TRBD2 (7 bases). Germline values: CDR1 SGHTA, CDR2 FQGTGA. The CDR3 runs 12 residues. CDR3 protein: CAVIGGAETESF. CDR3 DNA sequence: TGTGCCGTCATTGGGGGGGCGGAGACCGAGTCCTTC.

This chain links TRBV7-8 with TRBJ2-3; weak D call: TRBD2 (6 bases). Germline loops: CDR1 SGHVS, CDR2 FQNEAQ. CDR3 length equals 13 residues. V gave up 8 bases and J gave up 8 bases, with 17 bases separating them. The CDR3 bases are TGTGCCAGCGGGGAAGCGGGCGGTCCTACGCAGTATTTT. Translated, it gives CASGEAGGPTQYF.

Notes on this clonotype: As the CDR3 is not closed by the conserved phenylalanine or tryptophan, this likely results from a read error. The DNA is omitted, as the CDR3 cannot be located on it reliably, and the CDR3 follows TCRdb's listing. The gene calls are TRBV7-8 and TRBJ2-2; the D call in the table, TRBD2, was not verified against the DNA. The CDR3 adds up to 12 amino acids, both ends counted. Germline CDR1 reads SGHVS; CDR2 reads FQNEAQ. The CDR3 is CASSLAGGHVTQ.

Only one count was recorded for this clonotype. The chain employs TRBV12-3 or TRBV12-4 and TRBJ2-1; 12 bases align to TRBD1. J lost 7 bases, V lost 5 bases, and 6 bases had no gene match. The CDR3 extends over 15 amino acids. The CDR3 reads CASSTRDRGHNEQFF. The CDR3 region has the DNA TGTGCCAGCAGTACCCGGGACAGGGGGCATAATGAGCAGTTCTTC.

Of note for this clonotype: The junction departs from germline at one end; a sequencing error may be responsible. The chain combines TRBV9 with TRBJ2-3, with 9 bases matching TRBD1. The CDR3 spans 15 residues. CDR1 and CDR2 (germline): SGDLS, YYNGEE. Here the CDR3 reads CASRVGGQGTENLYF. For the CDR3, the DNA is TGTGCCAGCAGGGTAGGGGGACAGGGTACAGAGAATCTGTATTTT.